Listed below are T cell receptor beta chains from one sample, sequenced in a study of blood T cell repertoires in COVID-19. Using immunoSEQ multiplex PCR, the repertoire was profiled, and TCRdb retains in-frame clones only, with some absent. Among a few hundred thousand clones listed, roughly 90% were seen once. Sequencing used PBMCs or T cells enriched from blood (not recorded which). The receptors shown here come from a woman between 25 and 40 years old who had been exposed to COVID-19. The CDR3 runs from the conserved cysteine through the conserved F or W. Fields, in order: D gene, clone size, V gene, J gene, CDR3 protein, CDR3 DNA. The D gene is left open where the match is weak. Clone size is not always given. Where it is, it says once, few, many or a class for expanded clones.

.	few	TRBV19	TRBJ2-1	CASTADRSSYNEQFF	TGTGCCAGTACCGCTGACCGGAGCTCCTACAATGAGCAGTTCTTC
.	.	TRBV7-2	TRBJ1-5	CASSLGAGSNQPQHF	TGTGCCAGCAGCTTAGGGGCAGGGAGCAATCAGCCCCAGCATTTT
.	.	TRBV5-4	TRBJ1-3	CASRGESRNTIYF	TGTGCCAGCAGAGGGGAATCTAGAAACACCATATATTTT
TRBD2	.	TRBV2	TRBJ2-7	CASSVRGVGGEQYF	TGTGCCAGCAGTGTTCGGGGGGTTGGTGGCGAGCAGTACTTC
.	once	TRBV28	TRBJ2-2	CATETENTGELFF	TGTGCCACCGAGACAGAGAACACCGGGGAGCTGTTTTTT
TRBD2	.	TRBV9	TRBJ2-2	CASSVGLAIRELFF	TGTGCCAGCAGCGTAGGACTAGCTATTAGGGAGCTGTTTTTT
TRBD1	.	TRBV18	TRBJ1-1	CASSSTGTGWNTEAFF	TGTGCCAGCTCATCGACCGGGACAGGGTGGAACACTGAAGCTTTCTTT
.	.	TRBV10-3	TRBJ1-1	CAISEPTQHRGTEAFF	TGTGCCATCAGTGAGCCGACTCAACATCGGGGCACTGAAGCTTTCTTT
.	.	TRBV7-6	TRBJ2-5	CASSLVDRQTETQYF	TGTGCCAGCAGCTTAGTTGATCGCCAGACTGAGACCCAGTACTTC
.	.	TRBV5-1	TRBJ2-4	CASSLERANIQYF	TGCGCCAGCAGCTTAGAGCGGGCAAACATTCAGTACTTC
.	.	TRBV9	TRBJ1-2	CASSVGLDTAYGYTF	TGTGCCAGCAGCGTAGGTCTTGACACGGCCTATGGCTACACCTTC
TRBD1	.	TRBV19	TRBJ1-1	CASIPTAPGQGRTEAFF	TGTGCCAGTATTCCGACCGCCCCGGGACAGGGAAGGACTGAAGCTTTCTTT
.	.	TRBV6-5	TRBJ1-3	CASSSDRGYGNTIYF	TGTGCCAGCAGTTCCGACAGAGGATATGGAAACACCATATATTTT
.	.	TRBV28	TRBJ1-2	CASSFNGYTF	TGTGCCAGCAGTTTTAATGGCTACACCTTC
.	.	TRBV15	TRBJ2-1	CATSRDPPGQYRYNEQFF	TGTGCCACCAGCAGAGATCCTCCAGGACAGTATCGCTACAATGAGCAGTTCTTC
TRBD1	.	TRBV18	TRBJ2-3	CASSPGQDTDTQYF	TGTGCCAGCTCACCGGGACAGGACACAGATACGCAGTATTTT
.	.	TRBV5-3	TRBJ2-3	CARSLLELESDTQYF	TGTGCCAGAAGCCTCCTAGAGCTGGAATCAGATACGCAGTATTTT
.	.	TRBV5-1	TRBJ2-7	CASSLSPGETYEQYF	TGCGCCAGCAGCTTGAGTCCGGGAGAGACCTACGAGCAGTACTTC
TRBD2	.	TRBV27	TRBJ2-1	CASSGGTMPYNEQFF	TGTGCCAGCAGTGGGGGGACTATGCCCTACAATGAGCAGTTCTTC
TRBD2	.	TRBV24-1	TRBJ2-5	CATSDWGGLAGAETQYF	TGTGCCACCAGTGATTGGGGCGGACTAGCGGGAGCAGAGACCCAGTACTTC
TRBD1	.	TRBV3-1/TRBV3-2	TRBJ1-1	CASSHGTGREAFF	TGTGCCAGCAGCCATGGGACAGGGAGGGAAGCTTTCTTT
TRBD1	.	TRBV27	TRBJ2-1	CASTRSGTGYNEQFF	TGTGCCAGCACCCGGTCCGGGACAGGCTACAATGAGCAGTTCTTC
.	.	TRBV9	TRBJ1-6	CASSPQADSPLHF	TGTGCCAGCAGCCCACAGGCAGATTCACCCCTCCACTTT
.	few	TRBV28	TRBJ2-7	CASHLGTHSYEQYF	TGTGCCAGTCACCTCGGGACACATTCCTACGAGCAGTACTTC
TRBD2	.	TRBV5-5	TRBJ2-3	CASSDPTSGRVDTQYF	TGTGCCAGCAGCGACCCGACTAGCGGGAGGGTTGATACGCAGTATTTT
TRBD2	.	TRBV7-6	TRBJ2-7	CASTPLAGVAYEQYF	TGTGCCAGCACCCCTCTAGCGGGAGTCGCCTACGAGCAGTACTTC
.	.	TRBV10-1	TRBJ2-7	CASSPAGGYEQYF	TGCGCCAGCTCCCCGGCTGGGGGGTACGAGCAGTACTTC
TRBD2	.	TRBV2	TRBJ2-7	CASSEVAGSYEQYF	TGTGCCAGCAGTGAGGTAGCGGGATCATACGAGCAGTACTTC
.	.	TRBV6-5	TRBJ2-5	CASRGSAQETQYF	TGTGCCAGCAGGGGTAGCGCCCAAGAGACCCAGTACTTC
TRBD1	.	TRBV10-3	TRBJ2-7	CAITVTRRGGRNEQYF	TGTGCCATCACAGTGACCCGCCGAGGGGGCCGGAACGAGCAGTACTTC
.	.	TRBV28	TRBJ1-1	CASSLSGGGTEAFF	TGTGCCAGCAGTTTGTCGGGGGGGGGCACTGAAGCTTTCTTT
TRBD1	once	TRBV28	TRBJ1-1	CASSWGDRAFF	TGTGCCAGCAGCTGGGGGGACAGGGCTTTCTTT
.	.	TRBV18	TRBJ1-2	CASSPTGEEGYTF	TGTGCCAGCTCACCGACAGGTGAGGAAGGCTACACCTTC
.	.	TRBV9	TRBJ1-2	CASSATLGEIYGYTF	TGTGCCAGCAGCGCGACCCTAGGGGAAATCTATGGCTACACCTTC
TRBD2	once	TRBV7-6	TRBJ2-1	CASSLALSGSRYNEQFF	TGTGCCAGCAGCTTAGCGCTCAGCGGGAGTAGGTACAATGAGCAGTTCTTC
.	.	TRBV15	TRBJ2-1	CATSSPDLHSDQYNEQFF	TGTGCCACCAGCAGCCCCGATCTTCATAGCGACCAATACAATGAGCAGTTCTTC
.	.	TRBV6-5	TRBJ2-1	CASRPGTSTLNEQFF	TGTGCCAGCAGACCAGGGACTTCTACTCTCAATGAGCAGTTCTTC
.	.	TRBV10-3	TRBJ1-1	CAISEGQTNTEAFF	TGTGCCATCAGTGAGGGACAGACGAACACTGAAGCTTTCTTT
.	.	TRBV7-7	TRBJ2-2	CASSLGGGAGELFF	TGTGCCAGCAGCTTAGGAGGGGGGGCCGGGGAGCTGTTTTTT
TRBD1	.	TRBV13	TRBJ2-7	CASSLGGTGYSYEQYF	TGTGCCAGCAGCTTAGGAGGGACAGGGTACTCCTACGAGCAGTACTTC
TRBD1	.	TRBV7-3	TRBJ1-1	CASSLGTGGNTEAFF	TGTGCCAGCAGCTTAGGGACAGGGGGCAACACTGAAGCTTTCTTT
TRBD1	.	TRBV3-1/TRBV3-2	TRBJ2-7	CASSQDRDRATYEQYF	TGTGCCAGCAGCCAAGATAGAGACAGGGCCACCTACGAGCAGTACTTC
TRBD1	.	TRBV28	TRBJ2-1	CASRVSPTGRNYNEQFF	TGTGCCAGCAGGGTCTCACCGACAGGGAGAAACTACAATGAGCAGTTCTTC